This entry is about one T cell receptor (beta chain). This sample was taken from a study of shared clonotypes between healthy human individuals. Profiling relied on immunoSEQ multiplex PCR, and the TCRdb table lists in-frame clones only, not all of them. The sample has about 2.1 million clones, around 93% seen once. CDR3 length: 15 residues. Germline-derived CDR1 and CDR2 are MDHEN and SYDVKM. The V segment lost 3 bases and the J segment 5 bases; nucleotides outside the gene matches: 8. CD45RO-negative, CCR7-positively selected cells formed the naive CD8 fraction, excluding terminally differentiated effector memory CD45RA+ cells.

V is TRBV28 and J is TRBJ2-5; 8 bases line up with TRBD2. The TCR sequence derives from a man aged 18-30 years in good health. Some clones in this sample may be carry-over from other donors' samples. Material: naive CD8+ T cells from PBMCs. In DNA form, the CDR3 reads TGTGCCAGCAGTTTGTCGGCGGGAGGATTTGAGACCCAGTACTTC. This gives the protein CASSLSAGGFETQYF.